This TCR beta chain is drawn from a study of CD8 T cells in Susac syndrome. The CDR3 sequence is 14 residues long. V dropped 2 bases and J dropped 3 bases, with 13 bases sitting between them. Looked up from germline, CDR1 is GTSNPN and CDR2 is SVGIG (reference sequence). RNA totalling about 0.5 to 1 ug underwent reverse transcription with random hexamers. Amplification of TCR beta CDR3 spanned 54 Vbeta and 13 Jbeta via immunoSEQ multiplex PCR. TCRdb called the immunoSEQ multiplex PCR reads again in MiXCR, with one record for every CDR3 protein. This sample has 150,000 or so distinct CDR3 sequences, with about 94% found just once. Sequencing of TCR beta was performed on blood CD8+ T cells and on blood CD4+ T cells.

The sequencing sample was made of CD4+ T cells from PBMCs. V usage is TRBV30 and J usage is TRBJ1-1; D might be TRBD1 (6 bases). The receptor comes from a human donor in good health. The CDR3 loop reads CAWSWRGVYTEAFF. The CDR3 region has the DNA TGTGCCTGGAGTTGGAGGGGGGTGTACACTGAAGCTTTCTTT.